These T cell receptor beta chains were read from a single sample in a study of T cell changes during pregnancy in multiple sclerosis. Using immunoSEQ multiplex PCR, the repertoire was profiled, and TCRdb retains in-frame clones only, with some absent. The table shows around 50,000 clones, with nearly 95% occurring only once. The input for sequencing was CD4+ T cells from peripheral blood mononuclear cells, taken after pregnancy. These receptors were taken from a female donor in good health, enrolled as a control in a pregnancy study. Each CDR3 is given with its conserved first and last residue. Each record gives: J gene, V gene, D gene, CDR3 protein. D genes are given only for firm matches.

TRBJ2-7	TRBV6-5	TRBD2	CASSPGTSGWYEQYF
TRBJ2-4	TRBV5-6	TRBD1	CASSPVQGALGKNIQYF
TRBJ2-7	TRBV19	TRBD1	CASSRAMGTGDDEQYF
TRBJ2-1	TRBV5-1	-	CASSLGGAGNHNEQFF
TRBJ2-7	TRBV19	TRBD1	CASSIRGQGGGQYF
TRBJ2-5	TRBV4-2	-	CASSQGRGVTQYF
TRBJ1-1	TRBV7-9	-	CASSLGGALVTEAFF
TRBJ2-1	TRBV5-6	-	CASSLAGGVYNEQFF
TRBJ1-2	TRBV5-1	-	CASSARDTLASGYTF
TRBJ2-1	TRBV6-1	-	CASSVPRLYNEQFF
TRBJ2-1	TRBV5-1	TRBD2	CASSLVRGAGDYNEQFF
TRBJ2-7	TRBV6-1	-	CASSEWVGGALRGQYF
TRBJ1-2	TRBV2	-	CASRYVGAPYGYTF
TRBJ1-4	TRBV6-5	-	CASSYSGQPRNEKLFF
TRBJ1-5	TRBV28	TRBD1	CASSFLKGWGLGQGFYSNQPQHF
TRBJ2-3	TRBV5-1	TRBD2	CASSLGVSSGGVTDTQYF
TRBJ2-7	TRBV5-1	TRBD1	CASRQQGSSYEQYF
TRBJ1-4	TRBV28	-	CASSPPGGRNEKLFF
TRBJ2-3	TRBV11-2	TRBD2	CASSFLAGGPGDTQYF
TRBJ2-1	TRBV7-8	TRBD2	CASSLLGSGVYNEQFF
TRBJ2-3	TRBV29-1	TRBD1	CSVAQGSTDTQYF
TRBJ2-2	TRBV7-3	TRBD1	CASSLFPGGASNTGELFF
TRBJ2-5	TRBV7-6	TRBD2	CASSSRTSGRTETQYF
TRBJ1-1	TRBV11-2	TRBD1	CASSRGQGARGSEAFF
TRBJ2-1	TRBV7-9	TRBD2	CASSPYPRGGINEQFF
TRBJ2-2	TRBV9	TRBD1	CASSYRQGPGELFF
TRBJ2-7	TRBV6-4	TRBD1	CASAGTGRYEQYF
TRBJ2-1	TRBV19	-	CASRTDRSSYNEQFF
TRBJ2-1	TRBV7-2	TRBD2	CASSLHGRGTTKNNEQFF
TRBJ1-2	TRBV5-1	-	CASSLVSGDGYTF
TRBJ2-3	TRBV5-4	TRBD2	CASTIAGRTDTQYF
TRBJ2-2	TRBV7-9	-	CASSPYTANTGELFF
TRBJ2-7	TRBV7-7	TRBD2	CASSLEAGDEQYF
TRBJ2-5	TRBV28	TRBD2	CASSLLGLAGRRETQYF
TRBJ2-7	TRBV6-5	-	CASSRGGAEYF
TRBJ2-2	TRBV14	-	CASSQAGGNTGELFF
TRBJ2-7	TRBV6-5	TRBD1	CASRRPGQSPYEQYF
TRBJ1-2	TRBV5-5	TRBD1	CASSRDRDYGYTF
TRBJ1-1	TRBV6-1	TRBD1	CASSEVQGWTEAFF
TRBJ2-3	TRBV7-9	TRBD2	CASSLAGGPGTDTQYF
TRBJ1-1	TRBV7-2	-	CASSLDAGRTEAFF
TRBJ2-5	TRBV6-6	-	CASSRRGFDETQYF
TRBJ2-5	TRBV6-5	TRBD2	CASSYLGRASETQYF
TRBJ2-5	TRBV5-4	-	CASSTPQATQYF
TRBJ2-6	TRBV28	-	CASRPGTNVLTF
TRBJ2-3	TRBV4-2	TRBD2	CASSQDSASGDYTQYF
TRBJ1-3	TRBV9	-	CASSVEARADAGNTIYF
TRBJ2-2	TRBV2	-	CASRAVGTYTGELFF
TRBJ2-7	TRBV5-5	-	CASRQAGAAEQYF
TRBJ2-7	TRBV29-1	-	CSVDRQGSYEQYF
TRBJ2-1	TRBV4-2	TRBD2	CASSQGAGLAGYNEQFF
TRBJ2-1	TRBV28	TRBD2	CASSPHRALRLAGVREQFF
TRBJ2-7	TRBV13	TRBD2	CASSLLGLAGKSYEQYF
TRBJ1-2	TRBV9	TRBD1	CASSKDRVNYGYTF
TRBJ1-1	TRBV27	-	CASRPRTVTEAFF
TRBJ1-5	TRBV7-2	TRBD1	CASSLSGGSNQPQHF
TRBJ1-2	TRBV28	-	CASSLRRDYGYTF
TRBJ1-1	TRBV6-6	-	CASTPSTEAFF